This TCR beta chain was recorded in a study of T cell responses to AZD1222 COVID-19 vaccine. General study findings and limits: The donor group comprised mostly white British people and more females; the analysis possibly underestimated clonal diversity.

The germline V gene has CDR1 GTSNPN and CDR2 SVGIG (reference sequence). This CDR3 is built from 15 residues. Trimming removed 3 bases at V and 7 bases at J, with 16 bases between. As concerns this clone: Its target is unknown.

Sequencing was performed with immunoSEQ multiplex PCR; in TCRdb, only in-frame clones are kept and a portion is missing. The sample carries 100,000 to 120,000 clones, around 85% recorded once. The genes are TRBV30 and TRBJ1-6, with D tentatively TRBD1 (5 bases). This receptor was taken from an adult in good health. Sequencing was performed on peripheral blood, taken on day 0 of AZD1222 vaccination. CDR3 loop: CAWRLDDSGNSPLHF. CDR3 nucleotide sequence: TGTGCCTGGAGACTCGACGACAGTGGCAATTCACCCCTCCACTTT. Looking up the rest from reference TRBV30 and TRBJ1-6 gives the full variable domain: SQTIHQWPATLVQPVGSPLSLECTVEGTSNPNLYWYRQAAGRGLQLLFYSVGIGQISSEVPQNLSASRPQDRQFILSSKKLLLSDSGFYLCAWRLDDSGNSPLHFGNGTRLTVT.